Shown below are 30 T cell receptor beta chains from a single sample sequenced in a study of shared clonotypes between healthy human individuals. Assay: immunoSEQ multiplex PCR; the TCRdb copy retains only in-frame clones and omits some. Seen here are a few hundred thousand clones, less than 98% observed once, and the top ten hold 0.055% to 0.07%. The sample consisted of naive CD4+ T cells sorted from blood. Subset here: CD45RA+ positively selected. These TCRs come from a woman in her 30s in good health.

The DNA for the CDR3 is TGTGCCAGCATTCTCCAGACGGGTGGCGGATCACCCCTCCACTTT. This codes for CASILQTGGGSPLHF. The chain recombines TRBV28 with TRBJ1-6; D unclear. CDR1 and CDR2 (germline): MDHEN, SYDVKM. This CDR3 contains 15 residues. Between the trimmed V and J ends, which lost 7 bases and 10 bases, there was a span of 20 bases.

V gene TRBV6-5 combines with J gene TRBJ2-1, with TRBD2 identical over 9 bases. The CDR3 loop spans 16 amino acids. Germline loops: CDR1 MNHEY, CDR2 SVGAGI. V lost 2 bases and J lost 7; bases outside the gene matches: 9. The CDR3 DNA reads as TGTGCCAGCAGTTACACCAAAGCGGGAGGAGAAAATGAGCAGTTCTTC. Translating it yields CASSYTKAGGENEQFF.

The chain combines TRBV14 with TRBJ2-1; D unresolved. Trimming took off 0 bases at V and 8 bases at J, with 17 bases between the two ends. The CDR3 covers 16 residues. Germline V gene lookup returns CDR1 SGHDN and CDR2 FVKESK. The CDR3 loop is CASSQDRHLRFDEQFF. In DNA, the CDR3 is TGTGCCAGCAGCCAAGATCGACACCTGAGGTTCGATGAGCAGTTCTTC.

This rearrangement joins TRBV19 to TRBJ1-5, with D perhaps matching TRBD1 (5 bases). Trimming pared 2 bases from V and 3 bases from J, leaving 14 bases between. Germline CDR1 and CDR2: LNHDA and SQIVND (reference sequence). The CDR3 runs 16 residues. CDR3 residues: CASSIIGARDNQPQHF. CDR3 bases: TGTGCCAGTAGTATAATTGGGGCGCGTGACAATCAGCCCCAGCATTTT.

As DNA, the CDR3 is TGTGCCTGGAGAGGGGGGACCTACGAGCAGTACTTC. It codes for CAWRGGTYEQYF. This chain uses TRBV30 with TRBJ2-7; D possibly matches TRBD1 or TRBD2 (6 bases each). This CDR3 is 12 amino acids long. Germline V gene sequence: CDR1 GTSNPN, CDR2 SVGIG (reference sequence). V shed 3 bases and J shed 2 bases, with 8 bases lying between them.

This chain uses TRBV27 with TRBJ2-5; TRBD2 might be the D (6 bases). V dropped 6 bases and J dropped 5 bases, with 22 bases sitting between them. The V gene's germline CDR1 is MNHEY and CDR2 SMNVEV (reference sequence). CDR3 length: 16 residues. CDR3 sequence: CASRLTGSGNGETQYF. The CDR3 DNA reads as TGTGCCAGCAGACTTACAGGTAGCGGTAATGGGGAGACCCAGTACTTC.

The V gene is TRBV6-6, the J gene TRBJ2-1, with D maybe TRBD2 (5 bases). The germline V gene has CDR1 MNHNY and CDR2 SVGAGI (reference sequence). The CDR3 is 13 residues long. The V end was cut by 2 bases, the J end by 9 bases, with 11 bases between. The CDR3 nucleotides are TGTGCCAGCAGTTACGGACCGGCGGGTGAGCAGTTCTTC. Protein sequence: CASSYGPAGEQFF.

This chain uses TRBV10-3 with TRBJ2-2, with unresolved D. Germline CDR1 ENHRY, CDR2 SYGVKD. The CDR3 runs 16 residues. The V end was cut by 3 bases, the J end by 4 bases, with 15 bases between. The CDR3 sequence is CAISEFSASGTGELFF. CDR3 DNA sequence: TGTGCCATCAGTGAATTCAGCGCCTCGGGCACCGGGGAGCTGTTTTTT.

This rearrangement joins TRBV11-2 to TRBJ2-7, with TRBD2 matching over 7 bases. J gave up 9 bases and V 1 base, and 0 bases lay outside the gene matches. Per germline, CDR1 SGHAT and CDR2 FQNNGV. The CDR3 spans 11 residues. The CDR3 here is CASSLASGQYF. For the CDR3, the DNA is TGTGCCAGCAGCTTAGCTAGCGGGCAGTACTTC.

About this clone itself: Other DNA sequences in the same sample also yield this CDR3. The chain links TRBV28 to TRBJ2-2; D gene unclear. There are 11 residues in the CDR3. The germline V gene encodes CDR1 MDHEN and CDR2 SYDVKM. CDR3 loop: CAIRGAGELFF. CDR3 nucleotides: TGTGCTATCCGTGGGGCCGGGGAGCTGTTTTTT.

This chain connects TRBV19 to TRBJ1-2; tentatively, D is TRBD1 (5 bases). Deletions cut 5 bases from V and 8 bases from J, with 15 bases between. This CDR3 comprises 13 residues. Per germline, CDR1 LNHDA and CDR2 SQIVND (reference sequence). The CDR3 is CASSPRLGAGYTF. CDR3 sequence (DNA): TGTGCCAGTAGTCCCCGGTTAGGGGCCGGCTACACCTTC. The full variable domain, completed using reference TRBV19 and TRBJ1-2, is DGGITQSPKYLFRKEGQNVTLSCEQNLNHDAMYWYRQDPGQGLRLIYYSQIVNDFQKGDIAEGYSVSREKKESFPLTVTSAQKNPTAFYLCASSPRLGAGYTFGSGTRLTVV.

The CDR3 DNA is TGTGCCAGCAGTTTCCGCCTAGCGGCTAGCTCCTACGAGCAGTACTTC. This encodes CASSFRLAASSYEQYF. The gene calls are TRBV27 and TRBJ2-7; 7 bases match TRBD2. The V gene end was trimmed by 3 bases and the J gene end by 0 bases; junction bases not matched to a gene: 8. Germline CDR1 reads MNHEY; CDR2 reads SMNVEV (reference sequence). CDR3 size: 16 residues.

The J gene is TRBJ2-2, the V gene TRBV27; D is ambiguous. CDR1 and CDR2 from the germline V gene are MNHEY and SMNVEV (reference sequence). Trimming cost V 5 bases and J 0 bases, with 13 bases left between them. The CDR3 has 16 amino acids. This CDR3 is CASSVGGIPNTGELFF. DNA for the CDR3: TGTGCCAGCAGTGTAGGTGGAATCCCGAACACCGGGGAGCTGTTTTTT.

This chain connects TRBV28 to TRBJ2-5; D ambiguous. V lost 6 bases and J lost 4, with 18 bases in between. Germline-derived CDR1 and CDR2 are MDHEN and SYDVKM. The CDR3 extends over 15 amino acids. CDR3 region: CASRHLGIDRETQYF. CDR3 sequence (DNA): TGTGCCAGCAGGCACCTCGGCATAGATCGAGAGACCCAGTACTTC. Variable domain in full (rest from reference TRBV28 and TRBJ2-5): DVKVTQSSRYLVKRTGEKVFLECVQDMDHENMFWYRQDPGLGLRLIYFSYDVKMKEKGDIPEGYSVSREKKERFSLILESASTNQTSMYLCASRHLGIDRETQYFGPGTRLLVL.

The chain joins TRBV2 to TRBJ1-2, with D tentatively TRBD1 (5 bases). This CDR3 contains 11 residues. Trimming removed 9 bases from V and 8 bases from J, with 13 bases in between. Per germline, CDR1 SNHLY and CDR2 FYNNEI. The CDR3 DNA reads TGTGCCAGTAAGAACAGGACCGGCTACACCTTC. Translating it yields CASKNRTGYTF.

The chain combines TRBV7-9 with TRBJ1-3; 9 positions match TRBD1. CDR3 size: 18 residues. V trimming: 2 bases; J trimming: 4 bases; junction bases outside the gene matches: 12. Germline V gene data show CDR1 as SEHNR and CDR2 as FQNEAQ (reference sequence). The CDR3, as DNA: TGTGCCAGCAGCTTACGTATGGCGGACAGGGGCTCGGGAAACACCATATATTTT. This gives the protein CASSLRMADRGSGNTIYF.

The chain employs TRBV28 and TRBJ1-6; the D is unclear. The CDR3 contains 14 residues. Germline CDR1 reads MDHEN; CDR2 reads SYDVKM. V was trimmed by 5 bases and J by 3 bases, leaving 8 bases between them. The CDR3 DNA is TGTGCCAGCAGTATAGTGGGCTATAATTCACCCCTCCACTTT. Translated, it gives CASSIVGYNSPLHF.

This clone was detected once. The chain uses TRBV28 and TRBJ2-2, with TRBD2 as a possible D gene (5 bases). Germline-derived CDR1 and CDR2 are MDHEN and SYDVKM. Trimming took off 7 bases at V and 1 base at J, with 7 bases between the two ends. There are 13 residues in the CDR3. The CDR3 sequence is CASNAGNTGELFF. The CDR3 DNA reads TGTGCCAGCAATGCGGGGAACACCGGGGAGCTGTTTTTT.

The chain is built from TRBV27 and TRBJ2-5, with no clear D. This CDR3 has 13 amino acids. The V end lost 5 bases, the J end lost 4 bases, and 11 bases lay between the germline ends. Germline assignment: CDR1 MNHEY and CDR2 SMNVEV (reference sequence). The CDR3 coding sequence is TGTGCCAGCAGTCAACAATGGGGAGAGACCCAGTACTTC. Amino acid sequence: CASSQQWGETQYF.

The genes are TRBV20-1 and TRBJ2-3; no reliable D call. V dropped 6 bases and J dropped 6 bases, with 10 bases sitting between them. Germline CDR1 DFQATT, CDR2 SNEGSKA (reference sequence). The CDR3 length is 11 residues. Here the CDR3 DNA reads TGCAGTGCCCGATTAGGGGATACGCAGTATTTT. Protein product: CSARLGDTQYF.

The chain employs TRBV18 and TRBJ1-2; 7 bases align to TRBD1. Germline values: CDR1 KGHSH, CDR2 LQKENI. The CDR3 spans 15 residues. V shed 3 bases, J shed 4 bases, and the junction held 8 bases outside the gene matches. The CDR3 DNA follows: TGTGCCAGCTCACCTGGACAGGTCTTGACCTATGGCTACACCTTC. This translates into CASSPGQVLTYGYTF.

The chain uses TRBV6-6 and TRBJ2-2, with D possibly being TRBD1 or TRBD2 (7 bases each). Deletions cut 2 bases from V and 4 bases from J, with 14 bases between. The CDR3 is 16 residues long. CDR1 MNHNY and CDR2 SVGAGI come from the germline V gene (reference sequence). The CDR3 bases are TGTGCCAGCAGTTACAACACAGGGGAGGGCACCGGGGAGCTGTTTTTT. Translated: CASSYNTGEGTGELFF.

This clone was seen only once. The J gene is TRBJ1-6, the V gene TRBV2; D is uncertain. Germline CDR1 SNHLY, CDR2 FYNNEI. This CDR3 has 13 amino acids. V lost 7 bases and J lost 10, with 14 bases in between. The CDR3 spells CASKSVFMSPLHF. The CDR3, as DNA: TGTGCCAGCAAATCAGTATTCATGTCACCCCTCCACTTT.

The genes are TRBV11-3 and TRBJ1-1, with 9 bases lining up with TRBD1. From germline, CDR1 is SGHNT and CDR2 YENEEA. J gave up 5 bases and V 3 bases, and 1 base lay outside the gene matches. CDR3 length: 13 residues. As DNA, the CDR3 is TGTGCCAGCAGCTTCGACAGGGGGACTGAAGCTTTCTTT. The encoded protein is CASSFDRGTEAFF. Based on the CDR3 plus reference TRBV11-3 and TRBJ1-1, the full variable domain is EAGVVQSPRYKIIEKKQPVAFWCNPISGHNTLYWYLQNLGQGPELLIRYENEEAVDDSQLPKDRFSAERLKGVDSTLKIQPAELGDSAVYLCASSFDRGTEAFFGQGTRLTVV.

The rearrangement links TRBV10-1 to TRBJ2-7; no definite D call. The CDR3 is 15 amino acids. The germline V gene has CDR1 WNHNN and CDR2 SYGVQD (reference sequence). The V end lost 3 bases, the J end lost 2 bases, and 14 bases lay between the germline ends. In DNA, the CDR3 is TGCGCCAGCAGTGATCCCCTCGACACCCCCTACGAGCAGTACTTC. It specifies CASSDPLDTPYEQYF.

The V gene is TRBV9, the J gene TRBJ2-7; 9 bases are shared with TRBD1. The CDR3 extends over 15 amino acids. J gave up 2 bases and V 3 bases, and 6 bases lay outside the gene matches. CDR1 SGDLS and CDR2 YYNGEE come from the germline V gene. For the CDR3, the DNA is TGTGCCAGCAGCGGCCGCGACAGGGGGGCCTACGAGCAGTACTTC. This sequence encodes CASSGRDRGAYEQYF.

The rearrangement joins TRBV9 to TRBJ1-4; no definite D call. The CDR3 consists of 15 residues. V lost 0 bases to trimming and J lost 7 bases, with 13 bases between them. CDR1 and CDR2 from the germline V gene are SGDLS and YYNGEE. In DNA, the CDR3 is TGTGCCAGCAGCGTAGAAGGGTTTCGGGGTGAAAAACTGTTTTTT. This translates into CASSVEGFRGEKLFF. The full variable domain, with the rest looked up from reference TRBV9 and TRBJ1-4, is DSGVTQTPKHLITATGQRVTLRCSPRSGDLSVYWYQQSLDQGLQFLIQYYNGEERAKGNILERFSAQQFPDLHSELNLSSLELGDSALYFCASSVEGFRGEKLFFGSGTQLSVL.

The rearrangement uses TRBV19 and TRBJ1-3; 9 bases are shared with TRBD1. Germline values: CDR1 LNHDA, CDR2 SQIVND (reference sequence). This CDR3 spans 16 amino acids. The trim removed 7 bases at V and 2 bases at J, leaving 9 bases unmatched. The CDR3 DNA reads as TGTGCCAGTACGACCCGGACAGGGGTCGCTGGAAACACCATATATTTT. Protein: CASTTRTGVAGNTIYF. Full variable domain (remainder filled in from reference TRBV19 and TRBJ1-3): DGGITQSPKYLFRKEGQNVTLSCEQNLNHDAMYWYRQDPGQGLRLIYYSQIVNDFQKGDIAEGYSVSREKKESFPLTVTSAQKNPTAFYLCASTTRTGVAGNTIYFGEGSWLTVV.

The chain carries TRBV28 and TRBJ1-2; D is perhaps TRBD1 (5 bases). The CDR3 loop spans 16 amino acids. Germline assignment: CDR1 MDHEN and CDR2 SYDVKM. The V and J ends lost 3 bases and 0 bases respectively, with 14 bases between them. CDR3 in amino acids: CASSLGPQTANYGYTF. DNA for the CDR3: TGTGCCAGCAGTTTGGGTCCTCAGACAGCTAACTATGGCTACACCTTC.

The chain uses TRBV5-1 and TRBJ2-7, with D perhaps matching TRBD2 (7 bases). V was shortened by 3 bases and J by 4 bases, with 14 bases between the two germline ends. The CDR3 has 14 amino acids. Germline values: CDR1 SGHRS, CDR2 YFSETQ. The CDR3 nucleotides read TGCGCCAGCAGCTCCTTGGGGGGGGCATACGAGCAGTACTTC. It specifies CASSSLGGAYEQYF.